The 8 T cell receptor beta chains given below trace back to one sample, sequenced in a study of vaccination effects on CD4 cells after COVID-19 (dated by TCRdb to between 2021 and 2024). The library was made by the immunoSEQ multiplex PCR assay. Here the immuneACCESS table is served through TCRdb, limited to in-frame sequences with V and J called. Missing clones are a known gap in these copies; in checked studies unresolved V genes cover under half, and the rest lacks a known reason. The sample table contains about 73,000 clones; only one count was recorded for around 70% of them. The ten largest clones capture about 2% of the sample. These TCRs are of unknown antigen specificity. After 10 to 11 days of culture, CD4+ T cells were isolated with the EasySep CD4+ T cell isolation kit. Each participant got two doses of an mRNA SARS-CoV-2 vaccine, either BNT162b2 or mRNA-1273. The sequencing here drew on CD4+ T cells from PBMCs cultured without peptide, taken after COVID-19 vaccination. These receptors were collected from a human donor who received a COVID-19 vaccine.

This clone was seen a handful of times. CDR3 sequence reads: CSASMNTEAFF. CDR3 nucleotide sequence: TGCAGTGCTAGTATGAACACTGAAGCTTTCTTT. V and J are TRBV20-1 and TRBJ1-1; no firm D call. The CDR3 has 11 residues. Trimming left V 3 bases short and J 0 bases short, with 2 bases between. Germline CDR1 and CDR2: DFQATT and SNEGSKA (reference sequence).

The chain is built from TRBV10-3 and TRBJ2-5, with 7 bases fitting TRBD1. The CDR3 has 15 residues. The ends lost 5 bases at V and 1 base at J; junction bases unmatched: 7. In germline, CDR1 is ENHRY, CDR2 SYGVKD. CDR3 nucleotides: TGTGCCATCAGTAAAACAGGGGATGTCCAAGAGACCCAGTACTTC. As protein: CAISKTGDVQETQYF.

This sequence joins TRBV7-8 and TRBJ1-1; D might be TRBD1 (6 bases). This CDR3 region has 15 residues. The ends were cut back, 1 base at V and 1 base at J, with 10 bases in the middle. Germline values: CDR1 SGHVS, CDR2 FQNEAQ. CDR3 sequence (DNA): TGTGCCAGCAGCTTAGTTGGGGGCGCGAACACTGAAGCTTTCTTT. It encodes CASSLVGGANTEAFF.

V gene TRBV5-4 combines with J gene TRBJ1-4; 7 bases align to TRBD1. Germline CDR1 is SGHNT and CDR2 is YYREEE (reference sequence). The CDR3 is 13 amino acids. V was clipped by 1 base and J by 8 bases; unmatched bases: 2. CDR3 loop: CASSLKGAEKLFF. CDR3 bases: TGTGCCAGCAGCTTGAAGGGGGCGGAAAAACTGTTTTTT.

The chain couples TRBV12-5 to TRBJ1-6; TRBD1 matches at 10 bases. This CDR3 spans 17 amino acids. Per germline, CDR1 LGHNT and CDR2 FRNRAP. V trimming: 4 bases; J trimming: 5 bases; junction bases outside the gene matches: 8. In DNA, the CDR3 is TGTGCTAGTGGTTCGCTCCACGGGACAGGGGATAATTCACCCCTCCACTTT. It is translated as CASGSLHGTGDNSPLHF. The whole variable domain, filled in from reference TRBV12-5 and TRBJ1-6, reads DARVTQTPRHKVTEMGQEVTMRCQPILGHNTVFWYRQTMMQGLELLAYFRNRAPLDDSGMPKDRFSAEMPDATLATLKIQPSEPRDSAVYFCASGSLHGTGDNSPLHFGNGTRLTVT.

The rearrangement links TRBV6-1 to TRBJ1-3; perhaps TRBD1 as D (5 bases). V lost 2 bases and J 2 bases, leaving 19 bases between the germline ends. The CDR3 loop spans 18 amino acids. Germline assignment: CDR1 MNHNS and CDR2 SASEGT. The chain's CDR3 is CASSEFEPALGAGNTIYF. DNA for the CDR3: TGTGCCAGCAGTGAATTCGAACCCGCTTTAGGGGCTGGAAACACCATATATTTT.

The CDR3 is CASALGSYNEQFF. DNA for the CDR3: TGTGCCAGCGCCTTAGGCTCCTACAATGAGCAGTTCTTC. This chain connects TRBV2 to TRBJ2-1; unclear D gene. This CDR3 comprises 13 residues. The V end lost 8 bases, the J end lost 0 bases, and 8 bases lay between the germline ends. CDR1 is SNHLY, CDR2 FYNNEI, per germline.

V gene TRBV4-2 combines with J gene TRBJ1-5; D is possibly TRBD1 (5 bases). V was cut by 3 bases and J by 2 bases, with 8 bases left in between. The CDR3 contains 14 residues. The germline V gene encodes CDR1 LGHNA and CDR2 YNFKEQ. The CDR3 is CASSQGDGNQPQHF. CDR3 coding DNA: TGTGCCAGCAGCCAGGGGGACGGCAATCAGCCCCAGCATTTT.